This entry describes one TCR beta chain. Only in-frame clones appear in the TCRdb table, and some are missing; sequencing was by immunoSEQ multiplex PCR. The sample shows roughly 260,000 clones, 82% of them seen only once. The data were obtained in a study of blood T cell repertoires in COVID-19. Turning to the study itself: Spain, Italy and the United States supplied samples that represented acute and convalescent COVID-19.

Germline V gene data show CDR1 as MNHNS and CDR2 as SASEGT. V lost 4 bases, J lost 0 bases, and 6 bases stayed unmatched. The CDR3 length is 16 residues. The chain is built from TRBV6-1 and TRBJ2-7; 10 positions agree with TRBD1. This clonotype was sampled from a woman aged 18 to 35 with acute or convalescent COVID-19. Material: peripheral blood. CDR3 bases: TGTGCCAGCAGTGGGACGGGACAGGGGACCTCCTACGAGCAGTACTTC. This translates into CASSGTGQGTSYEQYF.